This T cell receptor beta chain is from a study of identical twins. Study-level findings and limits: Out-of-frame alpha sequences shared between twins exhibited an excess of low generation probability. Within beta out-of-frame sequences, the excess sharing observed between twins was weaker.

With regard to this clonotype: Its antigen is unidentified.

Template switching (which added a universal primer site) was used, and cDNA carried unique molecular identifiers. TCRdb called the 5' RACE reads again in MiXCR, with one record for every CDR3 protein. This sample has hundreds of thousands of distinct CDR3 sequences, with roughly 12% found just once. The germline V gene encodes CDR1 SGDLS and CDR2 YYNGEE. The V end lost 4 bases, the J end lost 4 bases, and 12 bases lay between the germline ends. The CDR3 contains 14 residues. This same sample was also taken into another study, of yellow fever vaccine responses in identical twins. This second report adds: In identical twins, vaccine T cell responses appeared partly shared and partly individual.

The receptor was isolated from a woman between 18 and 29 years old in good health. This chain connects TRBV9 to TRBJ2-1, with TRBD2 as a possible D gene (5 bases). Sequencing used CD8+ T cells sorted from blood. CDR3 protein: CASSPGMDYNEQFF. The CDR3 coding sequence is TGTGCCAGCAGCCCCGGGATGGATTACAATGAGCAGTTCTTC.